The present entry profiles one T cell receptor (beta chain) with its context. V lost 2 bases, J lost 3 bases, and 14 bases lay in between. The CDR3 has 15 amino acids. The V gene's germline CDR1 is MNHEY and CDR2 SMNVEV (reference sequence). The entry originates in a study of T cell responses to AZD1222 COVID-19 vaccine. Clones were read by immunoSEQ multiplex PCR, and TCRdb kept only the in-frame ones, dropping some. Among about 100,000 clones listed, more than 75% were seen once. This chain connects TRBV27 to TRBJ2-7; possible D gene TRBD1, 6 bases. The receptor's source is an adult in good health. The sequencing here drew on peripheral blood, taken on day 0 of AZD1222 vaccination. CDR3: CASSLTGTSGYEQYF. In DNA, the CDR3 is TGTGCCAGCAGTTTAACCGGGACATCAGGCTACGAGCAGTACTTC.